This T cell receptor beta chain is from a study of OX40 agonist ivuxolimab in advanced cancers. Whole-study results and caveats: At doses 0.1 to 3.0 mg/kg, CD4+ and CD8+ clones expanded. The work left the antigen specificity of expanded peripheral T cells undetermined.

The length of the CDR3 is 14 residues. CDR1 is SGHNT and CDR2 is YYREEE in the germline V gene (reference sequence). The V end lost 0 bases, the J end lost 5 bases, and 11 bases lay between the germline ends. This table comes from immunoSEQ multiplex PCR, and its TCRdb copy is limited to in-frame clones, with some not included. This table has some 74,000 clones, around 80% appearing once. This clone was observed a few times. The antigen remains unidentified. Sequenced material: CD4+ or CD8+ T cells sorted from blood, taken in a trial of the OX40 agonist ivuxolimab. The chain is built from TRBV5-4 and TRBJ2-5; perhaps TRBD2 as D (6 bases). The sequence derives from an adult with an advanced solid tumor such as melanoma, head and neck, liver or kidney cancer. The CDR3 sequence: CASSLDLSGETQYF. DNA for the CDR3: TGTGCCAGCAGCTTGGATTTGAGCGGGGAGACCCAGTACTTC. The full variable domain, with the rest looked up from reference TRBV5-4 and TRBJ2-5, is ETGVTQSPTHLIKTRGQQVTLRCSSQSGHNTVSWYQQALGQGPQFIFQYYREEENGRGNFPPRFSGLQFPNYSSELNVNALELDDSALYLCASSLDLSGETQYFGPGTRLLVL.